What follows are 24 T cell receptor beta chains derived from one specimen sequenced in a study of cytomegalovirus exposure and HLA in healthy donors. The PCR ran on 60 Vbeta and 13 Jbeta primers. Assay used: immunoSEQ multiplex PCR; TCRdb lists only in-frame clones, some missing. The table records more than 95,000 clones, over 65% of them present only once. The sequenced material came from PBMCs. All receptors come from a man aged 25 to 40 in good health and CMV-seropositive.

This clone was recorded only once. The J gene is TRBJ2-2, the V gene TRBV11-3; 14 positions match TRBD2. Germline V CDR1 and CDR2: SGHNT, YENEEA. V trimming: 4 bases; J trimming: 6 bases; junction bases outside the gene matches: 4. CDR3 size: 16 residues. For the CDR3, the DNA is TGTGCCAGCAGCTCCGGGACTAGCGGGAGTTCCGGGGAGCTGTTTTTT. It translates to CASSSGTSGSSGELFF.

The chain recombines TRBV27 with TRBJ2-7; 8 positions match TRBD2. The CDR3 extends over 14 amino acids. CDR1 MNHEY and CDR2 SMNVEV come from the germline V gene (reference sequence). Trimming took 5 bases from V and 5 from J; bases not matched to a gene: 8. The chain's CDR3 is CASSLGTSANEQYF. In nucleotides, the CDR3 is TGTGCCAGCAGTCTCGGGACTAGTGCCAACGAGCAGTACTTC.

This chain links TRBV9 with TRBJ2-1; 13 positions agree with TRBD2. The CDR3 consists of 16 residues. Looked up from germline, CDR1 is SGDLS and CDR2 is YYNGEE. V lost 2 bases and J lost 9; bases outside the gene matches: 8. The CDR3 region is CASSVETSGRWGEQFF. In DNA form, the CDR3 reads TGTGCCAGCAGCGTCGAGACTAGCGGGAGGTGGGGTGAGCAGTTCTTC.

V is TRBV7-3 and J is TRBJ2-1; 8 bases map to TRBD2. V lost 3 bases to trimming and J lost 2 bases; unmatched junction nucleotides: 6. This CDR3 is 16 amino acids long. Per the germline V gene, CDR1 is SGHTA and CDR2 is FQGTGA. The CDR3 region is CASSLKRAGAYNEQFF. In DNA, the CDR3 is TGTGCCAGCAGCTTGAAAAGAGCGGGGGCCTACAATGAGCAGTTCTTC.

The chain couples TRBV9 to TRBJ2-1, with D tentatively TRBD1 (7 bases). V lost 4 bases and J lost 7, with 18 bases in between. CDR1 is SGDLS, CDR2 YYNGEE, per germline. The CDR3 contains 15 residues. CDR3 protein: CASSPGGVGRNEQFF. The CDR3 DNA is TGTGCCAGCAGCCCAGGGGGAGTAGGGAGGAATGAGCAGTTCTTC.

The chain carries TRBV6-4 and TRBJ2-1; 9 bases line up with TRBD2. CDR1 and CDR2 (germline): MRHNA, SNTAGT. This CDR3 is built from 16 residues. Unmatched junction bases numbered 2, after V lost 2 bases and J lost 0 bases. The CDR3 nucleotides read TGTGCCAGCAGTGACCAAGCGGGAGGCTCCTACAATGAGCAGTTCTTC. It translates to CASSDQAGGSYNEQFF.

The genes are TRBV11-2 and TRBJ1-2, with 8 bases fitting TRBD1. V gave up 6 bases and J gave up 8 bases; unmatched junction bases: 14. Germline assignment: CDR1 SGHAT and CDR2 FQNNGV. This CDR3 comprises 15 residues. Here the CDR3 reads CASRSPGQGAKGYTF. For the CDR3, the DNA is TGTGCCAGCAGATCCCCGGGCCAGGGGGCGAAGGGCTACACCTTC.

The chain is built from TRBV9 and TRBJ1-1, with D hard to call. V lost 0 bases to trimming and J lost 11 bases, with 14 bases between them. This CDR3 has 13 amino acids. Germline V gives CDR1 SGDLS, CDR2 YYNGEE. CDR3 amino acids: CASSVESAGRAFF. The CDR3 DNA follows: TGTGCCAGCAGCGTAGAATCGGCAGGCCGGGCTTTCTTT.

The gene calls are TRBV10-3 and TRBJ1-1, with D maybe TRBD1 (5 bases). Germline CDR1 reads ENHRY; CDR2 reads SYGVKD. This CDR3 is 13 amino acids long. V lost 7 bases and J lost 1, with 10 bases in between. The CDR3 here is CAIKLQENTEAFF. CDR3 nucleotides: TGTGCCATCAAATTACAGGAGAACACTGAAGCTTTCTTT.

The chain couples TRBV4-1 to TRBJ2-4; 7 bases fit TRBD2. The V gene's germline CDR1 is MGHRA and CDR2 YSYEKL. Losses at the gene ends were 1 base for V and 0 bases for J; bases not matched to a gene: 18. The CDR3 spans 21 residues. The DNA of the CDR3 is TGCGCCAGCAGCCAAGTTTTAAATCGCGGGAGTGACCCTCTAGCCAAAAACATTCAGTACTTC. Its protein product is CASSQVLNRGSDPLAKNIQYF.

The V gene is TRBV27, the J gene TRBJ1-5; no clear D. The CDR3 length is 13 residues. The germline gives CDR1 MNHEY, CDR2 SMNVEV (reference sequence). V was trimmed by 5 bases and J by 5 bases, leaving 10 bases between them. CDR3 DNA sequence: TGTGCCAGCAGTCAGAAATCTCATCAGCCCCAGCATTTT. This encodes CASSQKSHQPQHF.

As regards this clone: An end of the junction does not agree with germline; a read error may underlie this. The rearrangement links TRBV4-1 to TRBJ1-2, with 7 nucleotides matching TRBD1. CDR3 length: 15 residues. The germline gives CDR1 MGHRA, CDR2 YSYEKL. The CDR3 DNA is TGCGTCAGCAGCCAAGAAGAGACAGGGCTCGCTGGCTACACCTTC. Its translation is CVSSQEETGLAGYTF.

CDR3 in DNA: TGTGCCAGTAGGATTAGGGGACAGGGACAGTATGGCTACACCTTC. Its translation: CASRIRGQGQYGYTF. The J gene is TRBJ1-2, the V gene TRBV19; 9 bases fit TRBD1. Germline CDR1 is LNHDA and CDR2 is SQIVND (reference sequence). The CDR3 totals 15 residues. Losses at the gene ends were 6 bases for V and 5 bases for J; bases not matched to a gene: 10.

The chain couples TRBV9 to TRBJ1-1, with a possible D match to TRBD1 (5 bases). This CDR3 contains 14 residues. V gave up 0 bases and J gave up 11 bases, with 17 bases separating them. Germline V gene lookup returns CDR1 SGDLS and CDR2 YYNGEE. As DNA, the CDR3 is TGTGCCAGCAGCGTAGATGGAGGGTCCAGGGAGGCTTTCTTT. Protein product: CASSVDGGSREAFF.

The V and J genes are TRBV28 and TRBJ2-3; TRBD2 matches at 10 bases. This CDR3 is built from 15 residues. The germline CDR1 and CDR2 sequences are MDHEN and SYDVKM. V lost 5 bases and J lost 5; bases outside the gene matches: 7. Written as DNA, the CDR3 is TGTGCCAGCAGTACCTCTAGCGGGAGTGGAGATACGCAGTATTTT. This gives the protein CASSTSSGSGDTQYF.

This chain connects TRBV7-3 to TRBJ2-2, with a possible D match to TRBD1 (6 bases). The CDR3 has 16 residues. The V end was cut by 4 bases, the J end by 2 bases, with 14 bases between. Germline V gene sequence: CDR1 SGHTA, CDR2 FQGTGA. CDR3: CASSSSPGANTGELFF. CDR3 sequence (DNA): TGTGCCAGCAGCTCTAGCCCAGGGGCTAACACCGGGGAGCTGTTTTTT.

The chain uses TRBV27 and TRBJ2-5, with TRBD1 matching 9 bases. Trimming cost V 8 bases and J 5 bases; bases outside gene matches: 12. Germline values: CDR1 MNHEY, CDR2 SMNVEV (reference sequence). This CDR3 contains 15 residues. Here the CDR3 reads CASGYSDRGWETQYF. Here the CDR3 DNA reads TGTGCCAGCGGATATTCCGACAGGGGGTGGGAGACCCAGTACTTC.

This clone was picked up one time. The V call is TRBV9, the J call TRBJ2-7, with D unresolved. The V and J ends lost 0 bases and 2 bases respectively, with 9 bases between them. The CDR3 loop spans 14 amino acids. From germline, CDR1 is SGDLS and CDR2 YYNGEE. The CDR3 DNA reads TGTGCCAGCAGCGTAGCCGAGGAAACCTACGAGCAGTACTTC. This encodes CASSVAEETYEQYF.

J is TRBJ1-2 and V is TRBV4-1; 7 bases are a match to TRBD1. V trimming: 0 bases; J trimming: 4 bases; junction bases outside the gene matches: 17. CDR1 is MGHRA, CDR2 YSYEKL, per germline. This CDR3 region has 19 residues. Here the CDR3 reads CASSQESGGGGVGPYGYTF. For the CDR3, the DNA is TGCGCCAGCAGCCAAGAAAGCGGGGGAGGGGGCGTGGGACCCTATGGCTACACCTTC.

V is TRBV6-5 and J is TRBJ2-1; the match to TRBD2 covers 9 bases. Per germline, CDR1 MNHEY and CDR2 SVGAGI. The CDR3 totals 15 residues. V lost 3 bases, J lost 0 bases, and 0 bases stayed unmatched. The CDR3 coding sequence is TGTGCCAGCAGTTATAGCGGGAGCTCCTACAATGAGCAGTTCTTC. Residues: CASSYSGSSYNEQFF.

The table lists this clone with a few counts. The V and J genes are TRBV27 and TRBJ2-5, with D possibly matching TRBD1 (5 bases). CDR1 is MNHEY, CDR2 SMNVEV, per germline (reference sequence). Trimming stripped 0 bases from V and 5 bases from J, with 10 bases between. The CDR3 runs to 14 residues. This chain's CDR3 is CASSLSGAEETQYF. The DNA for the CDR3 is TGTGCCAGCAGTTTATCAGGGGCGGAGGAGACCCAGTACTTC.

The chain uses TRBV6-5 and TRBJ2-7, with 9 nucleotides matching TRBD1. J was trimmed by 6 bases and V by 1 base; bases with no gene match: 7. The CDR3 has 15 residues. Germline loops: CDR1 MNHEY, CDR2 SVGAGI. The CDR3 DNA follows: TGTGCCAGCAGTTACTATAACAGGGGGCGCGGCGAGCAGTACTTC. The encoded protein is CASSYYNRGRGEQYF.

This clone was counted a few times. The V call is TRBV4-3, the J call TRBJ2-1; 9 bases agree with TRBD2. The CDR3 runs to 18 residues. Trimming at V came to 0 bases and at J to 3 bases, leaving 9 bases not matched to a gene. Germline V lookup: CDR1 LGHNA, CDR2 YSLEER. The CDR3 is CASSQESSGISHYNEQFF. Here the CDR3 DNA reads TGCGCCAGCAGCCAAGAGTCTAGCGGGATCTCCCACTACAATGAGCAGTTCTTC.

The J gene is TRBJ1-1, the V gene TRBV27; D is possibly TRBD1 (5 bases). Germline V gives CDR1 MNHEY, CDR2 SMNVEV (reference sequence). The CDR3 sequence is 11 residues long. Between the trimmed V and J ends, which lost 5 bases and 8 bases, there was a span of 9 bases. The CDR3 DNA follows: TGTGCCAGCAGTGGTTACAGGGAAGCTTTCTTT. Translated, it gives CASSGYREAFF.